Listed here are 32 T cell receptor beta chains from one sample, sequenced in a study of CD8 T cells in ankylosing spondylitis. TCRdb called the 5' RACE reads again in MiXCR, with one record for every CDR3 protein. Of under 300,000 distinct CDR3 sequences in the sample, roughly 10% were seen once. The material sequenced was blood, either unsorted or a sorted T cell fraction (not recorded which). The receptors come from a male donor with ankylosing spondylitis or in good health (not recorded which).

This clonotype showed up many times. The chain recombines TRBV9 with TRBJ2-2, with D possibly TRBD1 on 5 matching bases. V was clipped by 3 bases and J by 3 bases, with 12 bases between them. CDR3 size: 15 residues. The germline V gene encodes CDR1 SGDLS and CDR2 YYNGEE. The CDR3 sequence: CASSGAGSDTGELFF. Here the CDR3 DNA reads TGTGCCAGCAGCGGCGCAGGGTCGGACACCGGGGAGCTGTTTTTT. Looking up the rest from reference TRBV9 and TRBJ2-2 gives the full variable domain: DSGVTQTPKHLITATGQRVTLRCSPRSGDLSVYWYQQSLDQGLQFLIQYYNGEERAKGNILERFSAQQFPDLHSELNLSSLELGDSALYFCASSGAGSDTGELFFGEGSRLTVL.

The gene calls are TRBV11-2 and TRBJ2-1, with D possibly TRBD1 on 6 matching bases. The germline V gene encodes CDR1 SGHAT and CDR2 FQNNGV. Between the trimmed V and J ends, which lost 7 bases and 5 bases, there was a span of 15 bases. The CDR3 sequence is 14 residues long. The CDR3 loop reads CASIRWAGDNEQFF. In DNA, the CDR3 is TGTGCCAGCATCCGGTGGGCAGGGGACAATGAGCAGTTCTTC.

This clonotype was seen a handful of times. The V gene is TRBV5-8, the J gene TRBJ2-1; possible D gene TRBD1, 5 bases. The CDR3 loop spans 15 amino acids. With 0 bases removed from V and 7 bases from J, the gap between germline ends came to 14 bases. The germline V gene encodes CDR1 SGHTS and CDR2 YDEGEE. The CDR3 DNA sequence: TGTGCCAGCAGCTTGGGGGGCGGCCTTTGGAATGAGCAGTTCTTC. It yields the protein CASSLGGGLWNEQFF.

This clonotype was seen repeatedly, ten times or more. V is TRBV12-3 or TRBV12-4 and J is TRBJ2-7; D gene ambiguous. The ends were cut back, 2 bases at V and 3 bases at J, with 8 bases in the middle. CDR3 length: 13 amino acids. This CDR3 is CASSLSQLYEQYF. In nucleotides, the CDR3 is TGTGCCAGCAGTTTATCCCAACTCTACGAGCAGTACTTC.

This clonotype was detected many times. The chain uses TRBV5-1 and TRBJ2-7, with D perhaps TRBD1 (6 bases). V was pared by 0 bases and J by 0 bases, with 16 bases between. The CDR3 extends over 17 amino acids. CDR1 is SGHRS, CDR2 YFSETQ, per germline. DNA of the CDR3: TGCGCCAGCAGCTTGGTCGGTCCCAGGGGCAGCTCCTACGAGCAGTACTTC. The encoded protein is CASSLVGPRGSSYEQYF.

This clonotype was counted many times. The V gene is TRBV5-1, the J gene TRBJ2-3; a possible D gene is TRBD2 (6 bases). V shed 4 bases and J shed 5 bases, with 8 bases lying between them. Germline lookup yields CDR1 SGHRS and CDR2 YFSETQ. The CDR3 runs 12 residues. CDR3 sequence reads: CASSAGGDTQYF. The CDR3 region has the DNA TGCGCCAGCAGCGCCGGGGGAGATACGCAGTATTTT.

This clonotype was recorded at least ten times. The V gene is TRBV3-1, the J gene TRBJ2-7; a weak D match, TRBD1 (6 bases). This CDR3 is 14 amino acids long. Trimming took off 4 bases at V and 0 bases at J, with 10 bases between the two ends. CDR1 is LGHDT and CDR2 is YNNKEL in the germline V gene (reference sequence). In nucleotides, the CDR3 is TGTGCCAGCAGCCTTTTGACAGGCTCCTACGAGCAGTACTTC. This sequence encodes CASSLLTGSYEQYF.

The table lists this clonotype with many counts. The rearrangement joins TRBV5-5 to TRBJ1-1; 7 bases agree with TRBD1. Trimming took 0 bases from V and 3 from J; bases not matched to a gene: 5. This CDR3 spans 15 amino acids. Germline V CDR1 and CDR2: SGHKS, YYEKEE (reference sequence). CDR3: CASSLEAQGYTEAFF. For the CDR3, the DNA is TGTGCCAGCAGCTTGGAAGCACAGGGGTACACTGAAGCTTTCTTT.

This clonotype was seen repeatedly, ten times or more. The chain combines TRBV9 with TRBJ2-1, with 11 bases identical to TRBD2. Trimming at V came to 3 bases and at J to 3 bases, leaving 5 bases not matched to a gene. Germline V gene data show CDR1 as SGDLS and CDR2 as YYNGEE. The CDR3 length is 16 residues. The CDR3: CASSAISGRDYNEQFF. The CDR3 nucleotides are TGTGCCAGCAGCGCGATTAGCGGGAGGGACTACAATGAGCAGTTCTTC.

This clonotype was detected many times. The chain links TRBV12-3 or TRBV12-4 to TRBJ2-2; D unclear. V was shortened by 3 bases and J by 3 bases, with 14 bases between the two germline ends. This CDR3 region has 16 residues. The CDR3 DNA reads TGTGCCAGCAGTTTTGGGCAGTCCCTGTACACCGGGGAGCTGTTTTTT. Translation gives CASSFGQSLYTGELFF.

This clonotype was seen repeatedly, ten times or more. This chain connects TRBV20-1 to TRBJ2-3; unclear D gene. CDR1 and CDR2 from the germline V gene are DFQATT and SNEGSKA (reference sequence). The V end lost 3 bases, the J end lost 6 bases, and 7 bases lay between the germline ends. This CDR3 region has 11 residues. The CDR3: CSASLGDTQYF. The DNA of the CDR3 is TGCAGTGCTAGTCTCGGGGATACGCAGTATTTT.

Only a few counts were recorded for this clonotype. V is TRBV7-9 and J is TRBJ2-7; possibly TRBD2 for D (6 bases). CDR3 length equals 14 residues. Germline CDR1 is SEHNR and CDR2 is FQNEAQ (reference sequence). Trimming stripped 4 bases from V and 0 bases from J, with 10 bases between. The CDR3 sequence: CASSSGGDSYEQYF. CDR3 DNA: TGTGCCAGCAGCTCCGGCGGGGACTCCTACGAGCAGTACTTC.

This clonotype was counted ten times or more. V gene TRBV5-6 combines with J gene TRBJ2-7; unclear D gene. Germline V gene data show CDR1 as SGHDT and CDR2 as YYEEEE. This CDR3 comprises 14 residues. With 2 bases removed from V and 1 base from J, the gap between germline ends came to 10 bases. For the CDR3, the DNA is TGTGCCAGCAGCTTCCTACGTAGGTCCTACGAGCAGTACTTC. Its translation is CASSFLRRSYEQYF.

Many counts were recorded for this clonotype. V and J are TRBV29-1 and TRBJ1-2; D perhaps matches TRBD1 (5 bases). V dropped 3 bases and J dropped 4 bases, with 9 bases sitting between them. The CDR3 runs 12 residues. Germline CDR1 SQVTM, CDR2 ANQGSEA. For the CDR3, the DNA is TGCAGCGTTGAGTTAGGGGTCTATGGCTACACCTTC. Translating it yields CSVELGVYGYTF.

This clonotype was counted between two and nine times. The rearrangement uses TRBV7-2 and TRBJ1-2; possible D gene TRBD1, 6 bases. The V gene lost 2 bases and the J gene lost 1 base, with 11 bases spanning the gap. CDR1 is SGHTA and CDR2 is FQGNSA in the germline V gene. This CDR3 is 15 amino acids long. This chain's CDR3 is CASSLIRGFNYGYTF. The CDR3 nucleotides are TGTGCCAGCAGCTTAATTAGGGGGTTTAACTATGGCTACACCTTC.

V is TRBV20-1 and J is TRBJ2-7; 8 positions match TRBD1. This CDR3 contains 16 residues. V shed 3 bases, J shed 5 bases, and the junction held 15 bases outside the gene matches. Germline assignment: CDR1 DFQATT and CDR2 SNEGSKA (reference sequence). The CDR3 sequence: CSASGQGAGQGDEQYF. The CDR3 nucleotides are TGCAGTGCTAGCGGGCAGGGGGCCGGCCAGGGTGACGAGCAGTACTTC.

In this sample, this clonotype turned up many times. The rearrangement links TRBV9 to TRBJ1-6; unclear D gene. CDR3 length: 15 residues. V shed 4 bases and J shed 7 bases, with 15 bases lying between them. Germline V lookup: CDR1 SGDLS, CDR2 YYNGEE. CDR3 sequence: CASSIRPDGNSPLHF. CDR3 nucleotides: TGTGCCAGCAGCATCCGACCGGACGGGAATTCACCCCTCCACTTT. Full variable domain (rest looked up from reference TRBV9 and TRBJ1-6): DSGVTQTPKHLITATGQRVTLRCSPRSGDLSVYWYQQSLDQGLQFLIQYYNGEERAKGNILERFSAQQFPDLHSELNLSSLELGDSALYFCASSIRPDGNSPLHFGNGTRLTVT.

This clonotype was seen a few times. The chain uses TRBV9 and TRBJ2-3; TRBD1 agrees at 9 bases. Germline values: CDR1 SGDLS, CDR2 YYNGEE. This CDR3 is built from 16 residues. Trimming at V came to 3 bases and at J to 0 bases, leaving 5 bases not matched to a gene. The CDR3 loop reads CASSETGTGSTDTQYF. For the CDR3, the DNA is TGTGCCAGCAGCGAAACCGGGACAGGGAGCACAGATACGCAGTATTTT. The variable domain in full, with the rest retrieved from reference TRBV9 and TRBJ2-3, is DSGVTQTPKHLITATGQRVTLRCSPRSGDLSVYWYQQSLDQGLQFLIQYYNGEERAKGNILERFSAQQFPDLHSELNLSSLELGDSALYFCASSETGTGSTDTQYFGPGTRLTVL.

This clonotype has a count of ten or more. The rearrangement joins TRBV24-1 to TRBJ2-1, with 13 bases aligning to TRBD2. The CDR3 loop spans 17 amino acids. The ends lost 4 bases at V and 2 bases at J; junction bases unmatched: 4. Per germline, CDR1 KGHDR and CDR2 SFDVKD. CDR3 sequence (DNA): TGTGCCACCAGTGACCCGACTAGCGGGAGGACCTACAATGAGCAGTTCTTC. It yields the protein CATSDPTSGRTYNEQFF.

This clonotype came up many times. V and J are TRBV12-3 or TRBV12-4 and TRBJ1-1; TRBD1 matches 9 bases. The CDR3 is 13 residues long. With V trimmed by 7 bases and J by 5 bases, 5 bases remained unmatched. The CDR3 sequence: CASTLTGGTEAFF. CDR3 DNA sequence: TGTGCCAGCACCCTGACAGGGGGAACTGAAGCTTTCTTT.

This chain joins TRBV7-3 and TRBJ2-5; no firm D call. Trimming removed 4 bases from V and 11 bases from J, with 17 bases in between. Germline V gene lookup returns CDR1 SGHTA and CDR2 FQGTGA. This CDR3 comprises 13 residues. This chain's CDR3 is CASSYSKGTAQYF. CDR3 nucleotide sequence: TGTGCCAGCAGCTATAGCAAGGGCACGGCACAGTACTTC.

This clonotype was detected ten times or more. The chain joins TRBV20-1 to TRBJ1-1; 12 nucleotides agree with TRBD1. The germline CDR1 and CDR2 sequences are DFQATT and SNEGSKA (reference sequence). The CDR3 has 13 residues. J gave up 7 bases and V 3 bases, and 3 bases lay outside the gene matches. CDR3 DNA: TGCAGTGCTAGGGGGACAGGGGGCAGTGAAGCTTTCTTT. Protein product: CSARGTGGSEAFF.

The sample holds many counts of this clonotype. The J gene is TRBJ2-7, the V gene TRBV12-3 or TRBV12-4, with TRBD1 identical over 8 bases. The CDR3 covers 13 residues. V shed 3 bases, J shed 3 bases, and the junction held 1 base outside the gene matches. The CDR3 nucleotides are TGTGCCAGCAGTTTCAGGGGGCTCTACGAGCAGTACTTC. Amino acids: CASSFRGLYEQYF.

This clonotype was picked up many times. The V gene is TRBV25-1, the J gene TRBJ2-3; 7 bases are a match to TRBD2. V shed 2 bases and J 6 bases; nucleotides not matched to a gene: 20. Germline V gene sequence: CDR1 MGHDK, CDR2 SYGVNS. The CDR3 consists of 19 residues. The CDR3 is CASSEPSYEVAGRADTQYF. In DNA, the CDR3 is TGTGCCAGCAGTGAACCCTCCTATGAGGTAGCGGGCCGCGCCGATACGCAGTATTTT.

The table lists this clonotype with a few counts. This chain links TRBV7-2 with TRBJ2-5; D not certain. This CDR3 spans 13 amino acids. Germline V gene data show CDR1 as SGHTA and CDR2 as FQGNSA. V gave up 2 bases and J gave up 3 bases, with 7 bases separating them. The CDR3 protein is CASSLNDEETQYF. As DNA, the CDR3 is TGTGCCAGCAGCTTAAATGACGAAGAGACCCAGTACTTC.

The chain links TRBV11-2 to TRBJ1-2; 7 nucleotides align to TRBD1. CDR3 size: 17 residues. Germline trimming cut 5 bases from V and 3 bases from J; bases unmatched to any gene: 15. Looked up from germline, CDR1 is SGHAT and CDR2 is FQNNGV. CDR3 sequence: CASSHSRQGLKDYGYTF. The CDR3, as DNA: TGTGCCAGCAGCCACTCTCGACAGGGCCTCAAGGACTATGGCTACACCTTC.

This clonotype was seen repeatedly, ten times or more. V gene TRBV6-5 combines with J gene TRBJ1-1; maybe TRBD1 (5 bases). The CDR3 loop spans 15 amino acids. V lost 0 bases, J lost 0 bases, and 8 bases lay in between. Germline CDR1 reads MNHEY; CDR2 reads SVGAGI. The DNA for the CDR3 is TGTGCCAGCAGTTACTCCGGGACGGTGAACACTGAAGCTTTCTTT. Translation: CASSYSGTVNTEAFF.

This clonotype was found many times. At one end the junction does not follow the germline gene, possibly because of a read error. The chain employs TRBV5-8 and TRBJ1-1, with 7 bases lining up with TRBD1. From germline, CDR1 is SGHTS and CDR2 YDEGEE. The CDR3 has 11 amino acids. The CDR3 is CASSLVRGGHF. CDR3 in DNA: TGTGCCAGCAGCTTGGTCAGGGGGGGGCACTTT.

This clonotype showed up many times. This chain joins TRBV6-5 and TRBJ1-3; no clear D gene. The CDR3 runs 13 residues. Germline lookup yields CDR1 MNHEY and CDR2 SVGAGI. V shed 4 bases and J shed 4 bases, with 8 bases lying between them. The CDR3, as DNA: TGTGCCAGCAGTTCGGTCCCCGGAAACACCATATATTTT. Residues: CASSSVPGNTIYF.

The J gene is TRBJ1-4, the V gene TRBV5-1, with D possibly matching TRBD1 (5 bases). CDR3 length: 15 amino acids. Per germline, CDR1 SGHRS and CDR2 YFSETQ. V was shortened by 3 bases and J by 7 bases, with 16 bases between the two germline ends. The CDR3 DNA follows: TGCGCCAGCAGCTGGATGGGCGGGGCCAGTGAAAAACTGTTTTTT. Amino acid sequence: CASSWMGGASEKLFF.

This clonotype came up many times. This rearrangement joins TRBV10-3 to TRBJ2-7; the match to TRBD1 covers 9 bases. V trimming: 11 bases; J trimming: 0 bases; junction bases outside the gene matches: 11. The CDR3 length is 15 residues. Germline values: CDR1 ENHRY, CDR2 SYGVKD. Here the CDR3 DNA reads TGTGCCGGATCGGATGGGACAGGGAGCTCCTACGAGCAGTACTTC. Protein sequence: CAGSDGTGSSYEQYF.

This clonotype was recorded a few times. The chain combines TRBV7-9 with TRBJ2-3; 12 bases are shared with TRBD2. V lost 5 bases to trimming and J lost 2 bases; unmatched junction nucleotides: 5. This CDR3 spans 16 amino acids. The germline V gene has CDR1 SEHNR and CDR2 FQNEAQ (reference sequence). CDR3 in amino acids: CASSPWTSGITDTQYF. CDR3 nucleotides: TGTGCCAGCAGCCCATGGACTAGCGGGATCACAGATACGCAGTATTTT.